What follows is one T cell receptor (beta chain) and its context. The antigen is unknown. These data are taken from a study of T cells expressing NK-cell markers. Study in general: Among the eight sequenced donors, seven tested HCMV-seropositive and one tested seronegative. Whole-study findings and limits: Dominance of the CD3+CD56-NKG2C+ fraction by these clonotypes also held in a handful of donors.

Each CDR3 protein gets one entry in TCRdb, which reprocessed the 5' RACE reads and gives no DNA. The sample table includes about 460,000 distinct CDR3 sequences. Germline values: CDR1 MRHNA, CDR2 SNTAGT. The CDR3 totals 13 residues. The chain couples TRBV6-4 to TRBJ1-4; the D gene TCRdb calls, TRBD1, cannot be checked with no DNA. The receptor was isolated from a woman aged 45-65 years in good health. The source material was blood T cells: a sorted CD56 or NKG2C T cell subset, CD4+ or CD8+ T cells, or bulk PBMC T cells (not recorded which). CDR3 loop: CASSRGTDEKLFF.